Detailed here is one TCR beta chain. This study enrolled people aged 18 to 89 from about two dozen US geographic areas. This entry comes from a study of blood T cell repertoires in COVID-19. Looking at the study overall: T cells, B-cell-depleted T cells, or PBMCs supplied cDNA or gDNA.

The length of the CDR3 is 14 residues. The V and J ends lost 5 bases and 6 bases respectively, with 16 bases between them. The V gene's germline CDR1 is SGHTA and CDR2 FQGNSA. Repertoires were generated with immunoSEQ multiplex PCR, while TCRdb's copy carries only in-frame clones and drops some. The table records 350,000 to 550,000 clones, 70% to 90% of them present only once. V gene TRBV7-2 combines with J gene TRBJ1-1, with TRBD1 as a possible D gene (5 bases). Sequences were obtained from PBMCs or T cells enriched from blood (not recorded which). The receptor was isolated from a woman in her late teens or twenties with acute COVID-19. This CDR3 reads CASSPRGGGPEAFF. The CDR3 bases are TGTGCCAGCAGCCCGAGGGGCGGGGGACCTGAAGCTTTCTTT.